Following are 31 T cell receptor beta chains from one sample sequenced in a study of T cell clones after liver transplantation. Repertoires were generated with immunoSEQ multiplex PCR, while TCRdb's copy carries only in-frame clones and drops some. The data hold about 9,100 clones, with approximately 79% observed a single time. The material was CD8+ T cells from blood, obtained before liver transplant. Receptors were obtained from a human donor who received a liver transplant.

CDR3 in DNA: TGTGCCAGCAGCTTGGTTGAGACAGGGAATGAGCAGTTCTTC. Translating gives CASSLVETGNEQFF. The chain employs TRBV5-4 and TRBJ2-1; 7 nucleotides align to TRBD1. Per germline, CDR1 SGHNT and CDR2 YYREEE (reference sequence). The V and J ends lost 0 bases and 7 bases, in that order; junction bases with no gene match: 4. The CDR3 length is 14 residues.

V usage is TRBV7-3 and J usage is TRBJ2-2; TRBD2 is a possible D gene (5 bases). Per the germline V gene, CDR1 is SGHTA and CDR2 is FQGTGA. With 5 bases removed from V and 6 bases from J, the gap between germline ends came to 25 bases. The CDR3 is 18 amino acids. The CDR3 reads CASSERFSGRGSAGELFF. The CDR3 bases are TGTGCCAGCAGCGAAAGATTCTCCGGCCGGGGAAGCGCCGGGGAGCTGTTTTTT.

CDR3 protein: CASSMGEKYTEAFF. CDR3 coding DNA: TGTGCCAGTAGTATGGGTGAGAAATACACTGAAGCTTTCTTT. The chain couples TRBV19 to TRBJ1-1; no firm D call. V lost 3 bases and J lost 3, with 11 bases in between. From germline, CDR1 is LNHDA and CDR2 SQIVND (reference sequence). The CDR3 is 14 amino acids.

The gene calls are TRBV27 and TRBJ2-3; D remains ambiguous. Per germline, CDR1 MNHEY and CDR2 SMNVEV (reference sequence). The V and J ends lost 6 bases and 4 bases respectively, with 20 bases between them. This CDR3 has 16 amino acids. CDR3 sequence reads: CASRPLRAAPADTQYF. CDR3 sequence (DNA): TGTGCCAGCAGACCCCTCCGGGCTGCCCCCGCAGATACGCAGTATTTT.

This clone has more than one count but fewer than ten. As DNA, the CDR3 is TGCGCCAGCAGCTCGCTTGGCAGCTTCTACGAGCAGTACTTC. Amino acid sequence: CASSSLGSFYEQYF. The chain joins TRBV5-1 to TRBJ2-7; unclear D gene. The V gene's germline CDR1 is SGHRS and CDR2 YFSETQ. This CDR3 is built from 14 residues. The V gene lost 3 bases and the J gene lost 3 bases, with 13 bases spanning the gap.

V and J are TRBV4-1 and TRBJ2-1; perhaps TRBD1 as D (5 bases). The germline V gene encodes CDR1 MGHRA and CDR2 YSYEKL. Trimming stripped 3 bases from V and 0 bases from J, with 12 bases between. CDR3 length: 16 amino acids. The chain's CDR3 is CASSHPTVSSYNEQFF. The CDR3 DNA sequence: TGCGCCAGCAGCCACCCGACAGTAAGCTCCTACAATGAGCAGTTCTTC.

This chain uses TRBV5-1 with TRBJ2-1, with D perhaps matching TRBD2 (5 bases). V shed 3 bases and J shed 10 bases, with 17 bases lying between them. CDR1 is SGHRS and CDR2 is YFSETQ in the germline V gene. CDR3 length equals 14 residues. The CDR3 reads CASSWWGEVGEQFF. In DNA form, the CDR3 reads TGCGCCAGCAGCTGGTGGGGAGAAGTCGGGGAGCAGTTCTTC.

The V gene is TRBV27, the J gene TRBJ1-6; TRBD1 matches 9 bases. The CDR3 runs 15 residues. The germline gives CDR1 MNHEY, CDR2 SMNVEV (reference sequence). Trimming removed 2 bases from V and 7 bases from J; junction bases left unmatched: 3. The DNA for the CDR3 is TGTGCCAGCAGTTTAGGACAGGGGAGCAATTCACCCCTCCACTTT. It encodes CASSLGQGSNSPLHF.

The chain is built from TRBV27 and TRBJ2-7; D might be TRBD1 (6 bases). The germline V and J ends were trimmed by 3 bases and 1 base, with 10 bases remaining between them. Looked up from germline, CDR1 is MNHEY and CDR2 is SMNVEV (reference sequence). The CDR3 is 14 amino acids. The DNA of the CDR3 is TGTGCCAGCAGTTTTCGAGACAGGTCCTACGAGCAGTACTTC. This gives the protein CASSFRDRSYEQYF.

This clone was seen a single time. The chain is built from TRBV4-1 and TRBJ1-5; tentatively, D is TRBD1 (6 bases). Between the trimmed V and J ends, which lost 6 bases and 5 bases, there was a span of 17 bases. Per germline, CDR1 MGHRA and CDR2 YSYEKL. The CDR3 runs to 15 residues. CDR3 sequence (DNA): TGCGCCAGCAGTCAACAGGGTTGGAGGGATCAGCCCCAGCATTTT. It encodes CASSQQGWRDQPQHF.

The J gene is TRBJ1-4, the V gene TRBV2, with D possibly being TRBD1 (5 bases). This CDR3 has 12 amino acids. Trimming took 9 bases from V and 7 from J, leaving 12 bases between them. In germline, CDR1 is SNHLY, CDR2 FYNNEI. CDR3 loop: CARGDIGEKLFF. In nucleotides, the CDR3 is TGTGCCAGAGGGGATATCGGTGAAAAACTGTTTTTT.

The CDR3 DNA reads as TGTGCCAGCAGTGAACGGCGGAGCTCCTACAATGAGCAGTTCTTC. Amino acid sequence: CASSERRSSYNEQFF. The chain uses TRBV6-1 and TRBJ2-1, with unresolved D. The V gene's germline CDR1 is MNHNS and CDR2 SASEGT. V lost 2 bases and J lost 0, with 8 bases in between. The CDR3 spans 15 residues.

Concerning this clone: Compared with germline, one end of the junction differs, possibly owing to a read error. The J gene is TRBJ1-4, the V gene TRBV5-3; D is possibly TRBD1 (5 bases). TRBV5-3 is sorted into the ORF group, with uncertain function. The CDR3 is made up of 15 amino acids. The CDR3 here is CASSLARQGKEKLFF. The CDR3 DNA sequence: TGTGCCAGCAGCTTGGCCCGGCAGGGTAAGGAAAAACTGTTTTTT.

The rearrangement joins TRBV5-3 to TRBJ1-1; the D is unclear. TRBV5-3 belongs to the ORF category, with a function that is uncertain. CDR3 length: 12 residues. Deletions cut 10 bases from V and 1 base from J, with 11 bases between. The CDR3 loop reads CASLRGNTEAFF. CDR3 nucleotide sequence: TGTGCCTCCCTGCGGGGGAACACTGAAGCTTTCTTT.

Only a few counts were recorded for this clone. The gene calls are TRBV6-4 and TRBJ2-3, with 8 bases that match TRBD2. Germline V gives CDR1 MRHNA, CDR2 SNTAGT. The V segment lost 2 bases and the J segment 2 bases; nucleotides outside the gene matches: 3. This CDR3 is 15 amino acids long. In DNA, the CDR3 is TGTGCCAGCAGTGACCGGGGGGGGTTCACAGATACGCAGTATTTT. It translates to CASSDRGGFTDTQYF.

This chain joins TRBV4-1 and TRBJ2-7; D not resolved. CDR3 length equals 13 residues. CDR1 and CDR2 (germline): MGHRA, YSYEKL. V was trimmed by 2 bases and J by 8 bases, leaving 13 bases between them. The CDR3 DNA reads TGCGCCAGCAGCCAAATCGGAACTACCCAGCAGTACTTC. Its protein product is CASSQIGTTQQYF.

This clone has more than one count but fewer than ten. CDR3 nucleotide sequence: TGTGCCAGGAAAAGACAGCCACTCAATCCCTCCTACGAGCAGTACTTC. Its protein is CARKRQPLNPSYEQYF. The J gene is TRBJ2-7, the V gene TRBV7-6, with a tentative D call TRBD1 (5 bases). Germline CDR1 is SGHVS and CDR2 is FNYEAQ. The CDR3 runs 16 residues. Trimming took off 9 bases at V and 0 bases at J, with 21 bases between the two ends. Full variable domain (remainder filled in from reference TRBV7-6 and TRBJ2-7): GAGVSQSPRYKVTKRGQDVALRCDPISGHVSLYWYRQALGQGPEFLTYFNYEAQQDKSGLPNDRFSAERPEGSISTLTIQRTEQRDSAMYRCARKRQPLNPSYEQYFGPGTRLTVT.

The sample holds one count of this clone. CDR3 amino acids: CASSLMARTGDEQFF. The CDR3 nucleotides read TGTGCCAGCAGCTTAATGGCTAGGACTGGGGATGAGCAGTTCTTC. The rearrangement links TRBV7-3 to TRBJ2-1, with a tentative D call TRBD2 (5 bases). Trimming pared 1 base from V and 8 bases from J, leaving 15 bases between. This CDR3 contains 15 residues. The germline V gene encodes CDR1 SGHTA and CDR2 FQGTGA.

The chain combines TRBV7-7 with TRBJ2-1; D perhaps matches TRBD1 (5 bases). Germline V CDR1 and CDR2: SSHAT, FNYEAQ (reference sequence). CDR3 length equals 15 residues. Deletions cut 5 bases from V and 0 bases from J, with 11 bases between. The chain's CDR3 is CASSPDSSSYNEQFF. DNA for the CDR3: TGTGCCAGCAGCCCCGACAGCAGCTCCTACAATGAGCAGTTCTTC. Full variable domain (outside the CDR3, taken from reference TRBV7-7 and TRBJ2-1): GAGVSQSPRYKVTKRGQDVTLRCDPISSHATLYWYQQALGQGPEFLTYFNYEAQPDKSGLPSDRFSAERPEGSISTLTIQRTEQRDSAMYRCASSPDSSSYNEQFFGPGTRLTVL.

This chain joins TRBV27 and TRBJ2-1; D uncertain. The V end was cut by 4 bases, the J end by 11 bases, with 9 bases between. Germline V lookup: CDR1 MNHEY, CDR2 SMNVEV (reference sequence). The CDR3 runs to 11 residues. The chain's CDR3 is CASSSRAKQFF. DNA for the CDR3: TGTGCCAGCAGTTCCCGGGCAAAGCAGTTCTTC.

This chain joins TRBV4-2 and TRBJ2-3; no firm D call. Germline CDR1 and CDR2: LGHNA and YNFKEQ. The CDR3 totals 16 residues. V lost 0 bases to trimming and J lost 8 bases, with 18 bases between them. The CDR3 region has the DNA TGTGCCAGCAGCCAAGAGTCGGAGCCGGCCGGAGTTACGCAGTATTTT. Its protein product is CASSQESEPAGVTQYF.

The genes are TRBV11-3 and TRBJ2-1; perhaps D is TRBD1 or TRBD2 (5 bases each). Germline V lookup: CDR1 SGHNT, CDR2 YENEEA. CDR3 size: 12 residues. Trimming cost V 3 bases and J 9 bases, with 9 bases left between them. CDR3 residues: CASSFGTSEQFF. The CDR3, as DNA: TGTGCCAGCAGCTTCGGGACGAGTGAGCAGTTCTTC.

This clone appeared a single time. For the CDR3, the DNA is TGTGCCAGCAGCTTGGACGGACAGGCCTATGGCTACACCTTC. Amino acid sequence: CASSLDGQAYGYTF. The chain has TRBV5-6 and TRBJ1-2, with 7 positions matching TRBD1. The J segment lost 4 bases and the V segment lost 0 bases, leaving 3 bases of the junction unmatched. This CDR3 region has 14 residues. The V gene's germline CDR1 is SGHDT and CDR2 YYEEEE.

The V call is TRBV12-5, the J call TRBJ1-4, with TRBD1 matching 9 bases. CDR1 and CDR2 from the germline V gene are LGHNT and FRNRAP. The CDR3 spans 16 residues. Trimming at V came to 1 base and at J to 8 bases, leaving 8 bases not matched to a gene. The CDR3 reads CASGLGYETGGEKLFF. The CDR3 nucleotides are TGTGCTAGTGGTTTGGGGTACGAGACAGGGGGAGAAAAACTGTTTTTT.

The rearrangement links TRBV29-1 to TRBJ2-1, with D possibly called TRBD1 or TRBD2 (5 bases each). Looked up from germline, CDR1 is SQVTM and CDR2 is ANQGSEA. V lost 4 bases and J 5 bases, leaving 12 bases between the germline ends. This CDR3 comprises 13 residues. As DNA, the CDR3 is TGCAGCGTTGGATCCGGGGCTCACAATGAGCAGTTCTTC. It is translated as CSVGSGAHNEQFF.

This rearrangement joins TRBV7-3 to TRBJ2-7; possibly TRBD2 for D (5 bases). The CDR3 contains 15 residues. Germline lookup yields CDR1 SGHTA and CDR2 FQGTGA. Trimming took 3 bases from V and 0 from J, leaving 12 bases between them. CDR3 nucleotides: TGTGCCAGCAGCTTTGGGCTGGGGAGCTCCTACGAGCAGTACTTC. This codes for CASSFGLGSSYEQYF.

The chain has TRBV7-3 and TRBJ2-2; D may match TRBD1 or TRBD2 (6 bases each). Trimming stripped 5 bases from V and 5 bases from J, with 12 bases between. CDR1 and CDR2 (germline): SGHTA, FQGTGA. The length of the CDR3 is 14 residues. The CDR3 here is CASSEGGNTGELFF. CDR3 nucleotide sequence: TGTGCCAGCAGCGAGGGGGGAAATACCGGGGAGCTGTTTTTT.

The V call is TRBV13, the J call TRBJ1-1; D gene ambiguous. Germline V CDR1 and CDR2: PRHDT, FYEKMQ (reference sequence). The V gene lost 1 base and the J gene lost 4 bases, with 7 bases spanning the gap. This CDR3 comprises 13 residues. The CDR3 region has the DNA TGTGCCAGCAGCTTAGTGCTCAGCACTGAAGCTTTCTTT. Protein product: CASSLVLSTEAFF.

This clone has only one observation. The rearrangement joins TRBV27 to TRBJ2-3; D not certain. CDR3 size: 15 residues. Germline CDR1 and CDR2: MNHEY and SMNVEV (reference sequence). Trimming shortened V by 3 bases and J by 0 bases, and 10 bases separated the two germline ends. Here the CDR3 reads CASSFSGTSTDTQYF. CDR3 DNA: TGTGCCAGCAGTTTTTCAGGTACTAGCACAGATACGCAGTATTTT.

The rearrangement links TRBV6-5 to TRBJ2-1; maybe TRBD2 (6 bases). This CDR3 has 13 residues. Trimming left V 11 bases short and J 4 bases short, with 15 bases between. The germline V gene has CDR1 MNHEY and CDR2 SVGAGI. The CDR3 sequence: CAAAWGRYNEQFF. For the CDR3, the DNA is TGTGCCGCAGCGTGGGGGAGGTACAATGAGCAGTTCTTC.

The chain carries TRBV5-6 and TRBJ2-3; 7 bases fit TRBD2. J lost 6 bases, V lost 4 bases, and 5 bases had no gene match. CDR3 size: 13 residues. The germline CDR1 and CDR2 sequences are SGHDT and YYEEEE. This chain's CDR3 is CASSLGAGDTQYF. The CDR3, as DNA: TGTGCCAGCAGCCTCGGAGCGGGGGATACGCAGTATTTT.